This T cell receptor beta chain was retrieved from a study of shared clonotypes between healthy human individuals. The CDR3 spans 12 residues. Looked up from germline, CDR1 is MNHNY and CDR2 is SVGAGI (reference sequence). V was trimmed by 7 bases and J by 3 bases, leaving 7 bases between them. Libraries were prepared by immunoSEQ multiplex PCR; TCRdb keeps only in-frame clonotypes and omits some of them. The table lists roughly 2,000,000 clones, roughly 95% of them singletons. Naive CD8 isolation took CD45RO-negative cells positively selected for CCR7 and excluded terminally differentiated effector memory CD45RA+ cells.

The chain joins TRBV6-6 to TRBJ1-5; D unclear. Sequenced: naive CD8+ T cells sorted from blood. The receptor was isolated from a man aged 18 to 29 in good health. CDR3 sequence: CASTDPNQPQHF. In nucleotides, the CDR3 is TGTGCCAGCACCGACCCCAATCAGCCCCAGCATTTT.